The 19 T cell receptor beta chains in this list originate from one sample, sequenced in a study of blood T cell repertoires in COVID-19. Only in-frame clones appear in the TCRdb table, and some are missing; sequencing was by immunoSEQ multiplex PCR. The sample yields around 300,000 clones, around 86% seen once. What was sequenced was peripheral blood. The source is a man aged 45-65 years with acute or convalescent COVID-19.

This chain connects TRBV4-2 to TRBJ1-6; D gene ambiguous. CDR3 length: 12 residues. In germline, CDR1 is LGHNA, CDR2 YNFKEQ. Between the trimmed V and J ends, which lost 3 bases and 10 bases, there was a span of 7 bases. The CDR3 protein is CASSHGESPLHF. The CDR3 DNA sequence: TGTGCCAGCAGCCATGGGGAGTCACCCCTCCACTTT.

CDR3 sequence reads: CASSSDTDTQYF. The CDR3 DNA reads as TGTGCCAGCTCTTCAGACACAGATACGCAGTATTTT. The chain is built from TRBV18 and TRBJ2-3; D unclear. Trimming removed 6 bases at V and 2 bases at J, with 6 bases between. From germline, CDR1 is KGHSH and CDR2 LQKENI. The CDR3 has 12 amino acids.

The chain recombines TRBV2 with TRBJ2-3; 12 bases are shared with TRBD2. Germline assignment: CDR1 SNHLY and CDR2 FYNNEI. Losses at the gene ends were 7 bases for V and 3 bases for J; bases not matched to a gene: 11. The CDR3 spans 17 residues. CDR3 sequence reads: CASKRLAGGRGTDTQYF. CDR3 DNA: TGTGCCAGCAAGAGGCTAGCGGGGGGGAGGGGGACAGATACGCAGTATTTT.

On this clone: The same CDR3 arises from other DNA sequences in this sample as well. The chain recombines TRBV6-5 with TRBJ2-5; TRBD2 might be the D (6 bases). The ends were cut back, 2 bases at V and 5 bases at J, with 12 bases in the middle. This CDR3 spans 14 amino acids. In germline, CDR1 is MNHEY, CDR2 SVGAGI. CDR3 amino acids: CASSYPGGEETQYF. For the CDR3, the DNA is TGTGCCAGCAGTTACCCAGGAGGGGAGGAGACCCAGTACTTC.

A note on this clone: One junction end disagrees with the germline gene, perhaps due to a read error. The chain couples TRBV4-2 to TRBJ2-5; 8 bases are shared with TRBD1. Germline CDR1 LGHNA, CDR2 YNFKEQ. The CDR3 runs to 14 residues. This chain's CDR3 is CASSKDRGQETQYF. The CDR3 DNA is TGTGCCAGCAGCAAAGACAGGGGCCAAGAGACCCAGTACTTC.

V usage is TRBV3-1 (or the pseudogene TRBV3-2) and J usage is TRBJ2-3, with D hard to call. Trimming shortened V by 4 bases and J by 1 base, and 6 bases separated the two germline ends. CDR1 and CDR2 (germline): LGHDT, YNNKEL (reference sequence). This CDR3 region has 13 residues. CDR3 DNA sequence: TGTGCCAGCAGCCCCTTTGGCACAGATACGCAGTATTTT. Its translation: CASSPFGTDTQYF.

CDR3 bases: TGTGCCAGCAGCCAAACACATAGCAATCAGCCCCAGCATTTT. Amino acid sequence: CASSQTHSNQPQHF. The gene calls are TRBV5-6 and TRBJ1-5, with unresolved D. This CDR3 region has 14 residues. Germline V CDR1 and CDR2: SGHDT, YYEEEE. V was cut by 4 bases and J by 0 bases, with 8 bases left in between.

The rearrangement joins TRBV30 to TRBJ1-6; D may be TRBD1 (6 bases). Germline values: CDR1 GTSNPN, CDR2 SVGIG (reference sequence). The CDR3 totals 13 residues. V was pared by 5 bases and J by 4 bases, with 9 bases between. CDR3: CAWAGTYNSPLHF. In DNA form, the CDR3 reads TGTGCCTGGGCCGGGACATATAATTCACCCCTCCACTTT.

This chain uses TRBV27 with TRBJ2-7, with TRBD2 as a possible D gene (6 bases). CDR3 length: 11 residues. V dropped 2 bases and J dropped 7 bases, with 6 bases sitting between them. The germline V gene has CDR1 MNHEY and CDR2 SMNVEV (reference sequence). CDR3 bases: TGTGCCAGCAGTTTAGGGGGGGAGCAGTACTTC. This sequence encodes CASSLGGEQYF.

CDR3 nucleotide sequence: TGTGCCAGCAGCCAGCTCTCAGGGGACACCGGGGAGCTGTTTTTT. This encodes CASSQLSGDTGELFF. The chain employs TRBV3-1 (or the pseudogene TRBV3-2) and TRBJ2-2; perhaps TRBD1 as D (6 bases). Germline V gene lookup returns CDR1 LGHDT and CDR2 YNNKEL (reference sequence). The ends were cut back, 3 bases at V and 3 bases at J, with 11 bases in the middle. The CDR3 has 15 amino acids.

The rearrangement joins TRBV5-1 to TRBJ1-5; 7 nucleotides agree with TRBD1. The germline CDR1 and CDR2 sequences are SGHRS and YFSETQ. The CDR3 is 14 amino acids. Germline trimming cut 2 bases from V and 7 bases from J; bases unmatched to any gene: 6. In DNA form, the CDR3 reads TGCGCCAGCAGCTTCGGACAGGAGGGACAGCCCCAGCATTTT. It codes for CASSFGQEGQPQHF.

This chain connects TRBV2 to TRBJ2-7, with 8 bases that match TRBD1. The CDR3 is 17 amino acids. The trim removed 4 bases at V and 2 bases at J, leaving 13 bases unmatched. Germline values: CDR1 SNHLY, CDR2 FYNNEI. The CDR3 DNA reads TGTGCCAGCAGTGTGGGGACAGGAGGCCCCGGCCCCTACGAGCAGTACTTC. This translates into CASSVGTGGPGPYEQYF.

The chain joins TRBV18 to TRBJ2-2; D perhaps matches TRBD1 (6 bases). The V gene's germline CDR1 is KGHSH and CDR2 LQKENI. This CDR3 contains 14 residues. V lost 5 bases, J lost 3 bases, and 10 bases lay in between. In DNA, the CDR3 is TGTGCCAGCTCATCAGGACAGCACACCGGGGAGCTGTTTTTT. Translating it yields CASSSGQHTGELFF.

This chain links TRBV7-8 with TRBJ1-3, with D perhaps matching TRBD1 (6 bases). The CDR3 totals 14 residues. The germline V and J ends were trimmed by 5 bases and 2 bases, with 10 bases remaining between them. The germline V gene encodes CDR1 SGHVS and CDR2 FQNEAQ. The chain's CDR3 is CASSLHRAGNTIYF. DNA for the CDR3: TGTGCCAGCAGCCTCCACAGGGCTGGAAACACCATATATTTT.

This chain links TRBV19 with TRBJ2-2; TRBD2 might be the D (6 bases). CDR3 length: 15 residues. The germline CDR1 and CDR2 sequences are LNHDA and SQIVND (reference sequence). The germline V and J ends were trimmed by 7 bases and 1 base, with 13 bases remaining between them. The CDR3 DNA reads as TGTGCCAGTACGAGGGTCGGGGGGAACACCGGGGAGCTGTTTTTT. This encodes CASTRVGGNTGELFF. Filled out from reference TRBV19 and TRBJ2-2, the complete variable domain reads DGGITQSPKYLFRKEGQNVTLSCEQNLNHDAMYWYRQDPGQGLRLIYYSQIVNDFQKGDIAEGYSVSREKKESFPLTVTSAQKNPTAFYLCASTRVGGNTGELFFGEGSRLTVL.

The chain employs TRBV12-5 and TRBJ1-4; D perhaps matches TRBD1 (6 bases). The V and J ends lost 5 bases and 4 bases respectively, with 23 bases between them. In germline, CDR1 is LGHNT, CDR2 FRNRAP. There are 18 residues in the CDR3. In DNA, the CDR3 is TGTGCTAGTGGTCCTTGGTCCCCGGGGGGGCAGAATAATGAAAAACTGTTTTTT. It codes for CASGPWSPGGQNNEKLFF.

This chain connects TRBV9 to TRBJ2-4; 9 bases are a match to TRBD1. J was trimmed by 7 bases and V by 4 bases; bases with no gene match: 6. The CDR3 totals 14 residues. The germline CDR1 and CDR2 sequences are SGDLS and YYNGEE. As DNA, the CDR3 is TGTGCCAGCAGCCTACAGGGGGCGGGGAACATTCAGTACTTC. Amino acid sequence: CASSLQGAGNIQYF.

The chain links TRBV7-6 to TRBJ2-3; D is perhaps TRBD1 (6 bases). Germline CDR1 is SGHVS and CDR2 is FNYEAQ. V lost 6 bases to trimming and J lost 1 base, with 8 bases between them. This CDR3 contains 13 residues. In DNA form, the CDR3 reads TGTGCCAGCAGTAACAGGGGCACAGATACGCAGTATTTT. Translated, it gives CASSNRGTDTQYF.

This chain connects TRBV2 to TRBJ1-1; unclear D gene. This CDR3 is 14 amino acids long. V was shortened by 6 bases and J by 5 bases, with 16 bases between the two germline ends. Germline V CDR1 and CDR2: SNHLY, FYNNEI. The CDR3 spells CASSPNLSWTEAFF. In DNA form, the CDR3 reads TGTGCCAGCAGCCCTAATCTTAGTTGGACTGAAGCTTTCTTT.